These 9 T cell receptor beta chains came from one sample sequenced in a study of blood T cells in healthy people across ages. The use of a sample-barcoded 5' primer and a J-beta primer mix characterized a second PCR of roughly 7 to 12 cycles. Using its own MiXCR run on the 5' RACE reads, TCRdb lists one record per CDR3 protein. The sample shows 630,000 or so distinct CDR3 sequences, approximately 30% of them seen only once. Sequenced input: blood. Receptors originate from a woman of 80 years or more in good health.

This clonotype was seen ten or more times. The J gene is TRBJ2-4, the V gene TRBV28; maybe TRBD2 (7 bases). Per the germline V gene, CDR1 is MDHEN and CDR2 is SYDVKM. There are 17 residues in the CDR3. V dropped 3 bases and J dropped 1 base, with 16 bases sitting between them. As DNA, the CDR3 is TGTGCCAGCAGTTTTCGGGGAGGGGGGCGCGCCAAAAACATTCAGTACTTC. Translating it yields CASSFRGGGRAKNIQYF.

The V gene is TRBV20-1, the J gene TRBJ1-5; no clear D. Trimming took 1 base from V and 4 from J, leaving 17 bases between them. CDR3 size: 16 residues. Germline CDR1 reads DFQATT; CDR2 reads SNEGSKA (reference sequence). In DNA, the CDR3 is TGCAGTGCTAGAGCCTCCGGGTCGCCTACTAATCAGCCCCAGCATTTT. As protein: CSARASGSPTNQPQHF.

In its sample, this clonotype was seen many times. V and J are TRBV20-1 and TRBJ2-2; 9 bases are shared with TRBD2. Germline-derived CDR1 and CDR2 are DFQATT and SNEGSKA (reference sequence). V lost 6 bases, J lost 9 bases, and 11 bases stayed unmatched. This CDR3 is 14 amino acids long. The CDR3 DNA is TGCAGTGCCGGCGGGGGGGCTAATAGCAGGGAGCTGTTTTTT. This gives the protein CSAGGGANSRELFF.

The rearrangement joins TRBV20-1 to TRBJ2-5, with 11 bases matching TRBD2. After removal of 6 bases from V and 11 bases from J, the junction contained 14 bases not matched to a gene. CDR1 is DFQATT and CDR2 is SNEGSKA in the germline V gene (reference sequence). The length of the CDR3 is 14 residues. CDR3 residues: CSALLAGGLDEQYF. Written as DNA, the CDR3 is TGCAGTGCCCTCCTAGCGGGGGGCCTAGATGAGCAGTACTTC.

This clonotype was detected ten times or more. The chain recombines TRBV7-6 with TRBJ2-2, with TRBD2 identical over 10 bases. In germline, CDR1 is SGHVS, CDR2 FNYEAQ. There are 17 residues in the CDR3. The trim removed 2 bases at V and 3 bases at J, leaving 6 bases unmatched. DNA of the CDR3: TGTGCCAGCAGCTTAATCCCTAGCGGGGGCCACACCGGGGAGCTGTTTTTT. It encodes CASSLIPSGGHTGELFF.

The chain recombines TRBV2 with TRBJ2-1; TRBD2 agrees at 13 bases. Germline-derived CDR1 and CDR2 are SNHLY and FYNNEI. Germline trimming cut 4 bases from V and 8 bases from J; bases unmatched to any gene: 5. This CDR3 contains 15 residues. The CDR3 sequence is CASSGGLAGRYEQFF. CDR3 nucleotides: TGTGCCAGCAGTGGGGGACTAGCGGGGAGGTATGAGCAGTTCTTC.

As to this clonotype: One end of the junction varies from germline; a read error may be responsible. The CDR3 DNA is TGTACCAGCAGTGGATACAATGAGCAGTACTTC. Translation: CTSSGYNEQYF. The chain recombines TRBV25-1 with TRBJ2-5; no clear D gene. CDR3 length: 11 residues. CDR1 is MGHDK and CDR2 is SYGVNS in the germline V gene.

This clonotype was counted many times. V is TRBV24-1 and J is TRBJ2-7, with TRBD2 matching 14 bases. The end of the DNA is better explained by TRBJ2-5, so the J call may be wrong. The CDR3 is 20 amino acids. From germline, CDR1 is KGHDR and CDR2 SFDVKD. Here the CDR3 reads CATSDLEPGTSGGQGETQYF. DNA of the CDR3: TGTGCCACCAGTGATTTGGAACCCGGGACTAGCGGGGGCCAGGGAGAGACCCAGTACTTC.

This clonotype was observed at least ten times. The chain carries TRBV7-9 and TRBJ2-5; D remains ambiguous. The ends were cut back, 0 bases at V and 5 bases at J, with 4 bases in the middle. The CDR3 spans 12 residues. Looked up from germline, CDR1 is SEHNR and CDR2 is FQNEAQ (reference sequence). The CDR3 nucleotides read TGTGCCAGCAGCTTAGCGCCGGAGACCCAGTACTTC. This translates into CASSLAPETQYF.